This record covers a single T cell receptor (beta chain). The antigen is undetermined. The V and J ends lost 0 bases and 10 bases respectively, with 16 bases between them. The length of the CDR3 is 16 residues. From germline, CDR1 is WSHSY and CDR2 SAAADI. The libraries were made with immunoSEQ v3.0 at survey level. The method was immunoSEQ multiplex PCR; TCRdb's version includes in-frame clones alone and lacks a portion of them. The data contain approximately 29,000 clones, over 75% of them seen just once; the ten biggest clones take up 3.5% to 5%. This specimen comes from a study of long-term antiretroviral therapy in people with HIV. Going into DNA extraction, samples held 1-10 million cryopreserved PBMC. General study findings and limits: Comparison with controls showed narrower CDR3 length ranges in HIV repertoires. Upon ART, diversity increased but remained lower than transplant donor controls. Pre-ART-expanded clones dominated the repertoire at all time points.

The chain uses TRBV10-2 and TRBJ1-6; maybe TRBD1 (5 bases). The clonotype was recovered from a young woman with HIV. The sequences come from unsorted PBMCs, collected 0.5 years after starting antiretroviral therapy. For the CDR3, the DNA is TGCGCCAGCAGTGAGTCGACGAGGGGAGGAGGCTCACCCCTCCACTTT. This encodes CASSESTRGGGSPLHF.